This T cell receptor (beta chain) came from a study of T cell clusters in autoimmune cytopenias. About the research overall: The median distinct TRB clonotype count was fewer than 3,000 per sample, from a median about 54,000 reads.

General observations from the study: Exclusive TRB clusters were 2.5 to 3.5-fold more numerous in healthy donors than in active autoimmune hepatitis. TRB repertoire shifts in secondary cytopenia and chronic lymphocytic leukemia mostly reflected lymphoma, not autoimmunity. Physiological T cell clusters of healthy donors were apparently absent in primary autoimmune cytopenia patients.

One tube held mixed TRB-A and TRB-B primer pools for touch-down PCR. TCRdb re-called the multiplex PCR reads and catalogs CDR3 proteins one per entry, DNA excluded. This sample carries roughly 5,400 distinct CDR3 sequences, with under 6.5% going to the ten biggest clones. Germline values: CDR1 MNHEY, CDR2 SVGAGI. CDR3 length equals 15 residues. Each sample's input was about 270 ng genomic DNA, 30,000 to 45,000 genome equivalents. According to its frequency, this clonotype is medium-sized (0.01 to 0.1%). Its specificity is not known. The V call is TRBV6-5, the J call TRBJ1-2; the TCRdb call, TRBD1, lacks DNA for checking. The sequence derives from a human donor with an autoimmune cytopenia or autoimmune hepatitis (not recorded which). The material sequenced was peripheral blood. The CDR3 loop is CASSYFGQGKDGYTF.